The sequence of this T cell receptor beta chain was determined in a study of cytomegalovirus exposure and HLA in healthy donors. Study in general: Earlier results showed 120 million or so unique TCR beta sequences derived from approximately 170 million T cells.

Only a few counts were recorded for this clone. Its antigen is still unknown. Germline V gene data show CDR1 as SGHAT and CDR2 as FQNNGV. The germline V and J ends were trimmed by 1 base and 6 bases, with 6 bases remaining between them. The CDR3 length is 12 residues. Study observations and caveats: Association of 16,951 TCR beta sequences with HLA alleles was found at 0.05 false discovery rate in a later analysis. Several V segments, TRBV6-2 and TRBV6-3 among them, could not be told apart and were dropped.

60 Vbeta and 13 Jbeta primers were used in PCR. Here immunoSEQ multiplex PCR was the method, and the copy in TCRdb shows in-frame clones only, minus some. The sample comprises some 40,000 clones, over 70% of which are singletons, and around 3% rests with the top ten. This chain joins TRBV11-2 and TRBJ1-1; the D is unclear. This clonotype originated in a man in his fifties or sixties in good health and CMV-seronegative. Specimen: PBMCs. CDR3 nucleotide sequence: TGTGCCAGCAGCTTAGTCAGGCCTGAAGCTTTCTTT. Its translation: CASSLVRPEAFF.